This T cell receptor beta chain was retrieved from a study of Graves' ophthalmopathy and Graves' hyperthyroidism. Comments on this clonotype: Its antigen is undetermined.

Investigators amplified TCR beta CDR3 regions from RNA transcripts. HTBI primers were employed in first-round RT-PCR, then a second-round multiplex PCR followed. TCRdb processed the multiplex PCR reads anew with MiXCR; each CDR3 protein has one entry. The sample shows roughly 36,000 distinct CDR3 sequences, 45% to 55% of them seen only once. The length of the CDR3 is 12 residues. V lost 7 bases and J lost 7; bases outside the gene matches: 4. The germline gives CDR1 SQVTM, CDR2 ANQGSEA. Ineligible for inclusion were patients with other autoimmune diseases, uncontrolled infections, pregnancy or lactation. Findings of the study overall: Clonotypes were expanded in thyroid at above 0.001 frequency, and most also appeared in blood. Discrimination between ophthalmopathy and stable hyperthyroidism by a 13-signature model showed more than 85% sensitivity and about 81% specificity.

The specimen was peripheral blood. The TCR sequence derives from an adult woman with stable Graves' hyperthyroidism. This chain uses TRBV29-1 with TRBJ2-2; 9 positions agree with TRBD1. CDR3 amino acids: CSADRGDGELFF. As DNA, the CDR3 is TGCAGCGCTGACAGGGGGGACGGGGAGCTGTTTTTT.